This TCR beta chain was documented in a study of T cell responses to AZD1222 COVID-19 vaccine. This table comes from immunoSEQ multiplex PCR, and its TCRdb copy is limited to in-frame clones, with some not included. Altogether roughly 140,000 clones are present, 90% being singletons, with the ten largest covering roughly 1.6%. In germline, CDR1 is SGHDT, CDR2 YYEEEE. The CDR3 consists of 15 residues. Trimming left V 5 bases short and J 4 bases short, with 19 bases between. General study findings and limits: The sample set comprised mostly white British donors with more females, and clonal diversity was possibly underestimated. Scientists sampled the repertoires only once the peak T cell response had passed. Close to half of all spike-specific TCRs reportedly target regions of the variants that are unmutated.

Remarks on this clone: The antigen remains undetermined.

Sample: peripheral blood, taken 28 days after the second AZD1222 dose. The TCR sequence derives from an adult who received the AZD1222 COVID-19 vaccine. The chain joins TRBV5-6 to TRBJ2-7; D may be TRBD2 (6 bases). CDR3 coding DNA: TGTGCCAGCAGGAAAACTAGCTCGGGAGCATACGAGCAGTACTTC. It specifies CASRKTSSGAYEQYF. The variable domain in full, with the rest retrieved from reference TRBV5-6 and TRBJ2-7, is DAGVTQSPTHLIKTRGQQVTLRCSPKSGHDTVSWYQQALGQGPQFIFQYYEEEERQRGNFPDRFSGHQFPNYSSELNVNALLLGDSALYLCASRKTSSGAYEQYFGPGTRLTVT.